This TCR beta chain was sequenced for a study of cytomegalovirus exposure and HLA in healthy donors (dated by TCRdb to the late 2010s). For the wider study: According to an earlier analysis of several hundred of the donors, 150 million to 200 million T cells yielded some 120 million unique TCR beta sequences and approximately 300 Gb of sequence data. Among about 400 genotyped donors of the cohort, an average of approximately 240,000 unique TCR beta nucleotide sequences was sequenced per donor, of which 15% to 20% were non-productive. HLA typing included class I and class II loci at four-digit resolution. In a later genetic analysis, genome-wide SNP genotypes for about three fifths of the 666 donors were used, and that subset was treated as a discovery cohort. Roughly five DR-DQ haplotypes were treated as single units for association and clustering because of strong linkage in the cohort. An earlier analysis of approximately 630 of the donors applied high-throughput TCR beta sequencing to assess whether each TCR beta V gene segment acted as functional or pseudogenic. Alongside the repertoire data, information on donor age, sex, ethnicity and CMV serostatus was compiled. The genetic ancestry cluster associated with self-reported Caucasian donors included 81% of the 300 to 400 genotyped donors. The study profiled the T cell repertoires of hundreds of subjects by immunosequencing and related them to cytomegalovirus serostatus. The study aimed to test whether cataloging public T cell receptors could reveal signatures of past pathogen exposure. Besides the first cohort of 550 to 750 subjects, a separate validation cohort made up of 95 to 150 different subjects was used. An early release covering some 640 HLA-typed donors comprised about 310 gigabases of sequencing data and some 79 million unique TCR sequences. Rather than using new phenotypic data, the later analysis identified candidate immune exposures from TCR beta sequences and from how often those sequences occurred across donors. To study patterns of TCR occurrence, a later analysis re-analyzed previously published TCR beta repertoires from around 700 donors and added high-resolution HLA genotyping. The study combined high-throughput TCR immunosequencing, statistical association of individual TCRs with disease status, and machine learning to predict cytomegalovirus infection status. Typing coverage varied by locus: roughly 620-640 donors for A, B, C, DRB1 and DQB1; 522 for DQA1; 600 to 610 for DPA1; approximately 490 for DPB1. All discovery cohort repertoires had been generated on a single sequencing platform.

Paper-wide results and their limitations: Because HLA typing was missing for some donors at each locus, association tests included only the typed subset. In a later genetic analysis, fewer N-insertions in productive TCRs were reported among donors in an Asian-associated ancestry cluster than the roughly 640-donor mean. The presence/absence analyses assumed that sequencing depth was roughly uniform across donors, and that assumption may not be true. In vitro tests confirmed that a few of the cytomegalovirus-associated TCR beta chains recognize cytomegalovirus antigens. At a false discovery rate of 0.05, a later analysis linked some 18,000 TCR beta sequences to specific HLA alleles. In a later analysis, TCR association rates were found to vary across HLA loci, with the most associated TCRs seen for DRB1 alleles and the fewest for HLA-C alleles. When HLA alleles, especially DR and DQ, strongly co-occurred, attributing TCR associations to individual alleles was difficult. It was suggested by the authors that the approach could potentially be generalized to other disease states and immunological phenotypes. For the cohort, immune exposure information was limited to CMV serostatus. Linkage disequilibrium might explain the correlated functional status among segregating V segments, but an unknown experimental factor could not be excluded. V-gene and J-gene trimming of TCR beta chains was associated with a missense DCLRE1C variant in a later genetic analysis, and the association was replicated in an independent cohort. In an earlier analysis of 500 to 650 of the donors, most TCR beta V segments appeared in productive rearrangements about 87% or about 30% of the time, broadly matching IMGT annotations. The study gave a list of about 170 TCR beta chains associated with cytomegalovirus. A further reported finding was that TCR beta sequences accurately predicted the HLA-A and HLA-B alleles for most subjects in the first cohort. Only TCR beta chains were sequenced in this cohort, and the absence of alpha or paired-chain data limited detectable features. While some public TCRs were present in many individuals, most TCR sequences turned up only very rarely across donors. A later analysis found that most CMV-associated TCR beta chains appeared HLA-restricted, with HLA associations seemingly driven largely by CMV exposure. Compared with equally common non-associated chains, HLA-associated TCR beta chains in a later analysis were more clonally expanded and had lower generation probabilities. Cytomegalovirus status was reported to be diagnosed by the classifier with high specificity and sensitivity in both the original and validation cohorts. A group of highly shared sequence variants was considered likely to be a technical artifact of the sequencing pipeline. Some IMGT-functional V segments, including TRBV6-2 and TRBV6-3, could not be told apart with the 87-base-pair reads, so those segments were excluded. According to a later analysis, parvovirus B19, influenza, CMV and Epstein-Barr virus appeared linked to several top co-occurrence clusters. The earlier analysis of some 560 of the donors excluded approximately 17 rarely observed V segments, including chromosome 9 orphons, because counts were too low.

The cohort consisted of approximately 690 healthy bone marrow donors. All cohort members were sampled while nominally healthy, although unrecorded immune exposures were likely present. The donor was CMV seropositive and was included in the group of 250 to 300 seropositive cohort members. A peripheral blood sample was provided by each donor, and peripheral blood mononuclear cells were used for TCR beta sequencing. The Qiagen DNeasy Blood Extraction Kit was used to extract genomic DNA from the blood cell samples. Of note for this clone: It has no known antigen specificity. Base qualities are not provided; no much larger clone lies one nucleotide away.

Taken from the germline V gene, the CDR1 and CDR2 loops are MDHEN and SYDVKM. The CDR3 has 15 amino acids, counting the end cysteine and phenylalanine. Of the read, only the CDR3 DNA is kept; its 45 bases are in frame from base 1. Relative to germline, V is missing 4 bases and J is missing 5 bases, with 8 bases of the junction outside any gene match. The library was produced with the immunoSEQ multiplex PCR assay. For the multiplex PCR, a mixture combining 60 forward primers for TCR Vbeta segments and 13 reverse primers for TCR Jbeta segments was used. A multiplex PCR assay on genomic DNA amplified the CDR3 region of rearranged TCR beta genes. Amplified TCR beta libraries were sequenced as 87-base-pair reads on the Illumina HiSeq System. Under the source paper's analysis protocol: A later analysis counted 75 million to 100 million unique TCR beta chains across the 650 to 800 repertoires, and around 12 million of these chains were shared by at least two donors. Raw reads were error-corrected and collapsed into unique sequences by a nearest-neighbor algorithm in which closely related sequences were merged to remove PCR and sequencing errors. CDR3 sequences were aligned to IMGT reference sequences to assign V, D and J gene segments. For a sequence to be retained, a match of at least six nucleotides was required to both a V gene segment and a J gene segment. A rearrangement was called productive if the CDR3 had no stop codons and remained in frame with V and J, and every other rearrangement was called non-productive. Following IMGT convention, CDR3 was defined as the stretch from the second conserved V-encoded cysteine up to the conserved J-encoded phenylalanine. The earlier analysis of about 640 of the donors excluded any sequence lacking an unambiguous match to a single V gene segment. In an earlier analysis of some 590 of the donors, a V segment was called functional when productive rearrangements were above 56.7%, and segregating when the standard deviation between donors exceeded 5%. A statistical classification framework was developed to diagnose cytomegalovirus status using the catalog of TCR beta chain sequences. A later analysis assigned V and J genes by comparing TCR nucleotide sequences with IMGT/GENE-DB human TR gene sequences. A later analysis assigned CDR3 sequences and most-parsimonious VDJ recombination scenarios with the TCRdist pipeline. In a later analysis, every TCR beta chain was defined by the combination of its CDR3 amino acid sequence and its V-gene family, and reads without a unique V-gene family were dropped. A later analysis removed 500 to 600 highly shared, low-generation-probability nucleotide sequences to deal with suspected cross-contamination and a sequencing artifact. For each public chain, a later analysis derived a clonal expansion index from normalized ranks of inferred template counts within each repertoire. Generation probabilities in a later analysis came from a VDJ recombination model fitted to out-of-frame rearrangements, and those results were checked against IGoR. In a later analysis, TCR-TCR, TCR-HLA and TCR-CMV co-occurrence was scored with hypergeometric tests, and a repertoire-size bias correction was applied to TCR pairs. In a later analysis, false discovery rates were estimated by permuting HLA or CMV assignments 20 times. In a later analysis, co-occurring TCRs were grouped using DBSCAN, and TCRdist sequence similarity was added for clustering within HLA-allele-positive subsets. For co-occurrence clustering, repertoires with fewer than 30,000 or more than 120,000 public chains were excluded, along with roughly 5 repertoires with anomalous nucleotide sharing. Held by TCRdb, this immuneACCESS table contains in-frame sequences only and omits some clones. Under half of the omission traces to an unresolved V gene where checked; the cause of the rest is unknown. For V, J and clone size, that table is used; D and trimming come from the DNA. The sample records about 160,000 clones, 60% to 80% of which are singletons. The leading ten clones occupy approximately 2.3% of the sample.

The sequence joins TRBV28 to TRBJ2-4; 7 bases in the middle match TRBD2. The sample consisted of PBMCs. The clonotype comes from a man between 45 and 60 years old in good health and CMV-seropositive. The CDR3 region reads CASSSPASGQNIQYF. Here is the DNA: TGTGCCAGCAGTTCCCCCGCTAGCGGACAAAACATTCAGTACTTC.